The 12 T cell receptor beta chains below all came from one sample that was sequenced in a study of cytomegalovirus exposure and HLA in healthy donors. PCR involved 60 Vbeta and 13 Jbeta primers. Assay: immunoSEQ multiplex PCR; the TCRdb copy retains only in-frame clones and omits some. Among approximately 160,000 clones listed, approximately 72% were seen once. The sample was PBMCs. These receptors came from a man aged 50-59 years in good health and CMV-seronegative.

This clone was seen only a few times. CDR3 DNA sequence: TGTGCCAGCAGCCAGATTAGCGGAAACGGTCCCTACAATGAGCAGTTCTTC. Translating gives CASSQISGNGPYNEQFF. This sequence joins TRBV14 and TRBJ2-1, with a possible D match to TRBD2 (6 bases). Per the germline V gene, CDR1 is SGHDN and CDR2 is FVKESK. V shed 3 bases and J shed 2 bases, with 17 bases lying between them. CDR3 length equals 17 residues.

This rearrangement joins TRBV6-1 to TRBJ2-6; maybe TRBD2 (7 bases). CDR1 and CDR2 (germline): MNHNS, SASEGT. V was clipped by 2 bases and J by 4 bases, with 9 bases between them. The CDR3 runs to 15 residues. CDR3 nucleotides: TGTGCCAGCAGTGAACGGGGGGCCGGGGCCAACGTCCTGACTTTC. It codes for CASSERGAGANVLTF.

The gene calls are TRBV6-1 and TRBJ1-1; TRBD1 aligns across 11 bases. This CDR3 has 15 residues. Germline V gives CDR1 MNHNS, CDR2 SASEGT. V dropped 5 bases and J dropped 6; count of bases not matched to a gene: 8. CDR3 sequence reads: CASSSRTGGRAEAFF. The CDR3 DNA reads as TGTGCCAGCAGTTCGCGGACAGGGGGCAGAGCTGAAGCTTTCTTT.

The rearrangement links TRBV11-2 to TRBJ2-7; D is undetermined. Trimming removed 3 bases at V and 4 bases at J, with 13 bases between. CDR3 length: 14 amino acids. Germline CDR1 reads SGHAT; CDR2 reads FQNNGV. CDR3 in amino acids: CASSFPPTVYEQYF. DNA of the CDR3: TGTGCCAGCAGCTTCCCCCCTACAGTGTACGAGCAGTACTTC.

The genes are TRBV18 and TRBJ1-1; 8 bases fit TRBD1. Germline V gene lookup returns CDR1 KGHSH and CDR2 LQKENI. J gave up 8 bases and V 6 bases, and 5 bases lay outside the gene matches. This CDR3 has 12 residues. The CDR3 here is CASSPTGDEAFF. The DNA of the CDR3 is TGTGCCAGCTCGCCGACAGGGGACGAAGCTTTCTTT.

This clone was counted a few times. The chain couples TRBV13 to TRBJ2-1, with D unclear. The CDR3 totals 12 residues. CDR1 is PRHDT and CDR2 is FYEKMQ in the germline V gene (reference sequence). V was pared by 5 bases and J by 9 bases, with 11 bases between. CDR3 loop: CASSPPVGEQFF. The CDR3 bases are TGTGCCAGCAGCCCCCCCGTCGGTGAGCAGTTCTTC.

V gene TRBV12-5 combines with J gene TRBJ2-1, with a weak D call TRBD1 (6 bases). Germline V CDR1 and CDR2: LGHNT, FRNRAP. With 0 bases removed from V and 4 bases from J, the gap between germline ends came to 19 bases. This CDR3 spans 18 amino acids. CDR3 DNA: TGTGCTAGTGGTTTGGTACGGCTAACAGGGACCATTTACAATGAGCAGTTCTTC. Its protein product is CASGLVRLTGTIYNEQFF.

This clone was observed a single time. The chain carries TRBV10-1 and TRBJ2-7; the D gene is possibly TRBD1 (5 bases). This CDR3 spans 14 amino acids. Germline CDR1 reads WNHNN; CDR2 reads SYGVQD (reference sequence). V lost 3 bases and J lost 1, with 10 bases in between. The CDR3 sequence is CASSDRTFSYEQYF. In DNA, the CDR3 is TGCGCCAGCAGTGACCGGACATTTTCCTACGAGCAGTACTTC.

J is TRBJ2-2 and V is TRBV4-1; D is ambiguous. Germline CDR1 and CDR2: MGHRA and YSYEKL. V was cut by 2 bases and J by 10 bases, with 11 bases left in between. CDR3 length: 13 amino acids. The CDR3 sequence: CASSQPSAVELFF. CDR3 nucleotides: TGCGCCAGCAGCCAACCTTCCGCAGTGGAGCTGTTTTTT.

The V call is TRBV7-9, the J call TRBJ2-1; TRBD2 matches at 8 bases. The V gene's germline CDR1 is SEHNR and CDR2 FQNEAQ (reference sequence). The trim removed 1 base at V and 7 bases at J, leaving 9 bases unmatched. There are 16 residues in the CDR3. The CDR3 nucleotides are TGTGCCAGCAGCTTAGAATCCGGGGGGGCAATTAATGAGCAGTTCTTC. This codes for CASSLESGGAINEQFF.

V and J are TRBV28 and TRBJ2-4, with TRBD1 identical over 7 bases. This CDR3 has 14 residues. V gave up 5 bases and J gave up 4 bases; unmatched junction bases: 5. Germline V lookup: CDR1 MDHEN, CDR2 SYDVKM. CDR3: CASSLGTAKNIQYF. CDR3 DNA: TGTGCCAGCAGTCTTGGGACAGCAAAAAACATTCAGTACTTC.

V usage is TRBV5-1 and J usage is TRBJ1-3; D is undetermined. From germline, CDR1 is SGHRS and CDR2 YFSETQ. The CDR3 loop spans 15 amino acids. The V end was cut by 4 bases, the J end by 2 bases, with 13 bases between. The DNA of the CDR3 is TGCGCCAGCAGCCCGCAGGCCAGCACTGGAAACACCATATATTTT. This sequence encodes CASSPQASTGNTIYF.